This passage covers 7 T cell receptor beta chains from one sample sequenced in a study of response to subunit inactivated influenza vaccine. In TCRdb, the RT-PCR reads were re-called with MiXCR into one record per CDR3 protein. The table records roughly 760,000 distinct CDR3 sequences, 21% of them present only once. Sample: PBMCs from blood, taken 5 days after vaccination. These receptors originate from a man aged 45-65 years who received an inactivated influenza vaccine.

This clonotype occurred many times. This chain links TRBV29-1 with TRBJ2-5; D might be TRBD2 (6 bases). V gave up 7 bases and J gave up 4 bases, with 16 bases separating them. This CDR3 spans 13 amino acids. In germline, CDR1 is SQVTM, CDR2 ANQGSEA. CDR3 nucleotide sequence: TGCAGCGCCACTCTGAACGGGGGAGAGACCCAGTACTTC. Translated: CSATLNGGETQYF.

This clonotype occurred a few times. V gene TRBV12-3 or TRBV12-4 combines with J gene TRBJ2-2, with 8 positions matching TRBD1. This CDR3 is 16 amino acids long. J lost 7 bases, V lost 5 bases, and 12 bases had no gene match. CDR3 DNA sequence: TGTGCCAGCAGTCGCGGGACAGGCCAAGCCCTCGGGGAGCTGTTTTTT. It translates to CASSRGTGQALGELFF.

The chain joins TRBV30 to TRBJ2-7, with D tentatively TRBD2 (6 bases). Germline CDR1 reads GTSNPN; CDR2 reads SVGIG (reference sequence). This CDR3 has 14 residues. Deletions cut 8 bases from V and 0 bases from J, with 17 bases between. For the CDR3, the DNA is TGTGCCGCCCAGCACTGGGGGGTCTCCTACGAGCAGTACTTC. Its translation: CAAQHWGVSYEQYF.

This clonotype was detected only a few times. CDR3 DNA sequence: TGTGCCACCAAAGGGACTAGCGGGACATACTCCTACGAGCAGTACTTC. Its translation: CATKGTSGTYSYEQYF. The rearrangement uses TRBV6-1 and TRBJ2-7; 13 nucleotides align to TRBD2. Trimming at V came to 10 bases and at J to 0 bases, leaving 9 bases not matched to a gene. The V gene's germline CDR1 is MNHNS and CDR2 SASEGT. CDR3 length: 16 amino acids.

This clonotype was seen only a few times. The J gene is TRBJ1-2, the V gene TRBV7-8, with no clear D. Germline V gene data show CDR1 as SGHVS and CDR2 as FQNEAQ. V was pared by 5 bases and J by 3 bases, with 10 bases between. This CDR3 comprises 13 residues. In nucleotides, the CDR3 is TGTGCCAGCAGCCCCTTGATCGACTATGGCTACACCTTC. As protein: CASSPLIDYGYTF.

The chain joins TRBV7-2 to TRBJ2-7; 9 bases are a match to TRBD2. In germline, CDR1 is SGHTA, CDR2 FQGNSA. The CDR3 loop spans 13 amino acids. The ends lost 5 bases at V and 5 bases at J; junction bases unmatched: 4. The CDR3 region is CASSRVAGDEQYF. The DNA of the CDR3 is TGTGCCAGCAGCCGGGTAGCGGGAGACGAGCAGTACTTC.

This clonotype was seen a few times. This chain joins TRBV10-3 and TRBJ2-7; the match to TRBD1 covers 7 bases. Trimming took 4 bases from V and 0 from J; bases not matched to a gene: 18. CDR3 length: 19 amino acids. Per the germline V gene, CDR1 is ENHRY and CDR2 is SYGVKD. The CDR3 spells CAISGGGTEKPKYSYEQYF. The CDR3 region has the DNA TGTGCCATCAGTGGTGGTGGGACAGAGAAACCCAAATACTCCTACGAGCAGTACTTC.